The clone carrying this T cell receptor beta chain occurred many times. Its antigen is not identified. These data come from a study of T-cell reconstitution after alpha-beta-depleted transplantation in children. From germline, CDR1 is MNHEY and CDR2 SMNVEV (reference sequence). V gave up 5 bases and J gave up 7 bases, with 11 bases separating them. The CDR3 totals 12 residues. The TCRbeta library was prepared with unique molecular identifiers. TCRdb re-derived calls from the PCR reads in MiXCR, one entry per CDR3 protein. Of 250,000 to 300,000 distinct CDR3 sequences in the sample, about 7.3% were seen once. Study-wide results and caveats: The origin of high day-60 TCRbeta diversity in some patients lay in surviving recipient T cells and thymic progenitors. T-cell counts and diversity were attributed mostly to newly produced T cells one year after transplant. Roughly two months post-transplant, alpha-beta T cells reportedly originated from several hundred graft clones that had expanded.

The chain has TRBV27 and TRBJ1-1; D not resolved. The sequence was obtained from a female patient under 10 years old who had a stem cell transplant for Fanconi anemia, so the T cells may come from the graft donor. The specimen comprised peripheral blood, sampled 360 days after TCRalphabeta/CD19-depleted stem cell transplant. This CDR3 is CASSPQWGEAFF. In DNA form, the CDR3 reads TGTGCCAGCAGTCCACAGTGGGGTGAAGCTTTCTTT.